These 6 T cell receptor beta chains were all obtained from the same sample, sequenced in a study of CD8 T cells in ankylosing spondylitis (dated by TCRdb to the late 2010s). Receptors were amplified or captured by 5' RACE. TCRdb lists the instrument as Illumina HiSeq 2500. The public reads were reanalyzed by TCRdb: fastp trimming at Q25, MiXCR alignment, in-frame beta chains only. Each entry merges the rows of one CDR3 protein and shows their most common DNA and genes. In this sample the table shows about 540,000 distinct CDR3 sequences, about 12% of which occur a single time. The top ten constitute almost 7% of the sample. Study-wide conclusions, independent of this receptor: Blood from ankylosing spondylitis patients appeared to be characterized by a TCR beta motif composed of under 10 highly homologous amino acid variants.

For these receptors, no antigen is known. What was sequenced was blood, either unsorted or a sorted T cell fraction (not recorded which). The origin of the receptors is a male donor with ankylosing spondylitis.

J is TRBJ2-7 and V is TRBV6-5; the D is unclear. The V and J ends lost 2 bases and 1 base respectively, with 12 bases between them. The CDR3 has 15 residues. Looked up from germline, CDR1 is MNHEY and CDR2 is SVGAGI. The CDR3 coding sequence is TGTGCCAGCAGTTACAATATGGGTGAATCCTACGAGCAGTACGTC. Translation gives CASSYNMGESYEQYV.

This clonotype has a handful of counts. The CDR3 is CSARVRTGTDTQYF. CDR3 bases: TGCAGTGCTAGAGTGAGAACAGGCACAGATACGCAGTATTTT. This chain joins TRBV20-1 and TRBJ2-3, with unresolved D. V lost 1 base and J 1 base, leaving 9 bases between the germline ends. Germline CDR1 and CDR2: DFQATT and SNEGSKA (reference sequence). The CDR3 length is 14 residues.

This rearrangement joins TRBV7-8 to TRBJ1-2, with 7 bases aligning to TRBD1. V was pared by 5 bases and J by 6 bases, with 9 bases of the junction left unmatched. Germline V lookup: CDR1 SGHVS, CDR2 FQNEAQ. There are 14 residues in the CDR3. CDR3 bases: TGTGCCAGCAGCCCCCCGGACAGGCGTGATGGCTACACCTTC. Translated, it gives CASSPPDRRDGYTF.

The chain is built from TRBV5-1 and TRBJ1-2; TRBD1 agrees at 7 bases. V gave up 0 bases and J gave up 1 base; unmatched junction bases: 6. The CDR3 extends over 16 amino acids. Germline CDR1 and CDR2: SGHRS and YFSETQ. The CDR3 coding sequence is TGCGCCAGCAGCTTGGGTAACAGGGGAATTAACTATGGCTACACCTTC. The encoded protein is CASSLGNRGINYGYTF.

Only a few counts were recorded for this clonotype. J is TRBJ2-5 and V is TRBV13, with unresolved D. Between the trimmed V and J ends, which lost 0 bases and 0 bases, there was a span of 8 bases. The CDR3 runs to 15 residues. Germline CDR1 reads PRHDT; CDR2 reads FYEKMQ (reference sequence). CDR3 DNA sequence: TGTGCCAGCAGCTTAGGCCTCGGGTACCAAGAGACCCAGTACTTC. Translating it yields CASSLGLGYQETQYF.

In its sample, this clonotype was seen a few times. The V and J genes are TRBV5-1 and TRBJ2-3; D uncertain. The CDR3 runs 14 residues. Germline V CDR1 and CDR2: SGHRS, YFSETQ. V dropped 2 bases and J dropped 2 bases, with 9 bases sitting between them. The CDR3 region is CASSFNGLTDTQYF. The CDR3 nucleotides read TGCGCCAGCAGCTTTAACGGCCTCACAGATACGCAGTATTTT.